What follows are 25 T cell receptor beta chains derived from one specimen sequenced in a study of cytomegalovirus exposure and HLA in healthy donors. Vbeta (60) and Jbeta (13) primers were used in the PCR. Here immunoSEQ multiplex PCR was the method, and the copy in TCRdb shows in-frame clones only, minus some. The sample yields some 140,000 clones, about 66% seen once. Source material: PBMCs. Receptors were obtained from a human donor in good health.

V and J are TRBV18 and TRBJ1-3; 8 bases fit TRBD1. In germline, CDR1 is KGHSH, CDR2 LQKENI. The CDR3 extends over 15 amino acids. V gave up 2 bases and J gave up 2 bases; unmatched junction bases: 2. CDR3: CASSPTGGPGNTIYF. CDR3 nucleotides: TGTGCCAGCTCACCAACAGGGGGACCTGGAAACACCATATATTTT. The full variable domain, rest sourced from reference TRBV18 and TRBJ1-3, is NAGVMQNPRHLVRRRGQEARLRCSPMKGHSHVYWYRQLPEEGLKFMVYLQKENIIDESGMPKERFSAEFPKEGPSILRIQQVVRGDSAAYFCASSPTGGPGNTIYFGEGSWLTVV.

The chain links TRBV7-9 to TRBJ2-1; 8 bases agree with TRBD1. The CDR3 runs 15 residues. The germline gives CDR1 SEHNR, CDR2 FQNEAQ (reference sequence). The junction had 8 bases not matched to a gene; V was cut back by 5 bases and J by 5 bases. The CDR3 sequence is CASSPGGRVHNEQFF. CDR3 coding DNA: TGTGCCAGCAGCCCAGGGGGCAGGGTGCACAATGAGCAGTTCTTC.

A few counts support this clone. Sequence at one end of the junction differs from germline and may be a read error. The chain is built from TRBV7-9 and TRBJ1-1; no definite D call. Germline-derived CDR1 and CDR2 are SEHNR and FQNEAQ (reference sequence). The length of the CDR3 is 12 residues. CDR3 sequence (DNA): TGTGCCAGCAGGTTAGGCGGGACTGAAGCTTTCTTT. Translating gives CASRLGGTEAFF.

This clone was picked up a small number of times. The V and J genes are TRBV7-2 and TRBJ2-1, with D tentatively TRBD1 (6 bases). V dropped 1 base and J dropped 9 bases, with 13 bases sitting between them. CDR1 and CDR2 (germline): SGHTA, FQGNSA. The CDR3 consists of 14 residues. The CDR3 reads CASSLEAGVGEQFF. The CDR3 DNA follows: TGTGCCAGCAGCTTAGAGGCAGGGGTTGGTGAGCAGTTCTTC.

The chain employs TRBV6-1 and TRBJ2-5; D gene unclear. Germline assignment: CDR1 MNHNS and CDR2 SASEGT. Deletions cut 4 bases from V and 2 bases from J, with 8 bases between. This CDR3 spans 13 amino acids. CDR3 sequence: CASSVAGQETQYF. CDR3 bases: TGTGCCAGCAGTGTGGCAGGACAAGAGACCCAGTACTTC.

The chain recombines TRBV5-4 with TRBJ2-7; 10 bases are shared with TRBD1. The germline V gene encodes CDR1 SGHNT and CDR2 YYREEE (reference sequence). The V segment lost 4 bases and the J segment 7 bases; nucleotides outside the gene matches: 11. This CDR3 contains 15 residues. CDR3 in amino acids: CASSAQGTGEGEQYF. The CDR3 DNA follows: TGTGCCAGCAGCGCCCAGGGGACAGGGGAGGGGGAGCAGTACTTC.

The rearrangement joins TRBV6-1 to TRBJ2-7; 8 bases fit TRBD1. The J segment lost 4 bases and the V segment lost 2 bases, leaving 7 bases of the junction unmatched. The CDR3 runs 15 residues. Germline lookup yields CDR1 MNHNS and CDR2 SASEGT. CDR3 loop: CASSEWQGAGYEQYF. The CDR3 DNA follows: TGTGCCAGCAGTGAATGGCAGGGGGCTGGTTACGAGCAGTACTTC.

CDR3 nucleotide sequence: TGTGCCAGTAGTGTGACAGGTCCGTCCTACGAGCAGTACTTC. Its protein is CASSVTGPSYEQYF. This chain joins TRBV19 and TRBJ2-7; the D gene is possibly TRBD1 (6 bases). This CDR3 has 14 amino acids. V shed 5 bases and J shed 1 base, with 12 bases lying between them. Germline V CDR1 and CDR2: LNHDA, SQIVND (reference sequence).

The rearrangement joins TRBV5-1 to TRBJ2-3; no firm D call. Per germline, CDR1 SGHRS and CDR2 YFSETQ. This CDR3 is 11 amino acids long. Trimming removed 5 bases at V and 2 bases at J, with 3 bases between. The CDR3 loop reads CASRYTDTQYF. The CDR3 bases are TGCGCCAGCAGGTACACAGATACGCAGTATTTT.

The chain uses TRBV28 and TRBJ2-7, with 7 positions matching TRBD2. There are 13 residues in the CDR3. CDR1 is MDHEN, CDR2 SYDVKM, per germline. Trimming took 3 bases from V and 5 from J; bases not matched to a gene: 4. This CDR3 reads CASSFGGSNEQYF. The CDR3 nucleotides read TGTGCCAGCAGTTTCGGGGGGTCGAACGAGCAGTACTTC.

The chain is built from TRBV20-1 and TRBJ2-7; D remains unclear. Germline V gene sequence: CDR1 DFQATT, CDR2 SNEGSKA (reference sequence). Trimming took 5 bases from V and 0 from J, leaving 5 bases between them. The CDR3 consists of 11 residues. The CDR3 is CSARPSYEQYF. In nucleotides, the CDR3 is TGCAGTGCTCGTCCCTCCTACGAGCAGTACTTC.

V gene TRBV19 combines with J gene TRBJ2-7, with a tentative D call TRBD2 (5 bases). Germline CDR1 and CDR2: LNHDA and SQIVND (reference sequence). This CDR3 spans 12 amino acids. V shed 5 bases and J shed 4 bases, with 9 bases lying between them. Here the CDR3 reads CASSARGYEQYF. CDR3 coding DNA: TGTGCCAGTAGTGCCAGAGGGTACGAGCAGTACTTC.

The V call is TRBV18, the J call TRBJ1-5; TRBD1 matches at 7 bases. The CDR3 loop spans 17 amino acids. The V gene's germline CDR1 is KGHSH and CDR2 LQKENI. V lost 6 bases and J lost 0; bases outside the gene matches: 11. The CDR3 nucleotides read TGTGCCAGCTCCCCCGACAGGGTGGGGGCTAGCAATCAGCCCCAGCATTTT. It encodes CASSPDRVGASNQPQHF.

CDR3 residues: CASSGDRGDGYTF. CDR3 DNA: TGTGCCAGCAGTGGGGACAGGGGAGATGGCTACACCTTC. The chain recombines TRBV2 with TRBJ1-2, with 10 bases fitting TRBD1. The CDR3 is 13 amino acids. The ends lost 4 bases at V and 6 bases at J; junction bases unmatched: 2. CDR1 is SNHLY, CDR2 FYNNEI, per germline.

V and J are TRBV19 and TRBJ1-2, with TRBD1 matching 11 bases. The V and J ends lost 5 bases and 4 bases, in that order; junction bases with no gene match: 6. CDR1 is LNHDA and CDR2 is SQIVND in the germline V gene (reference sequence). The CDR3 loop spans 15 amino acids. The CDR3: CASSRAGTGGYGYTF. CDR3 DNA: TGTGCCAGTAGTCGAGCCGGGACAGGGGGCTATGGCTACACCTTC.

Here the CDR3 DNA reads TGTGCCACCAGCAGAGATCTCGGGAGCGGCAATGAGCAGTTCTTC. It specifies CATSRDLGSGNEQFF. J is TRBJ2-1 and V is TRBV15, with D maybe TRBD2 (6 bases). CDR1 is LNHNV, CDR2 YYDKDF, per germline (reference sequence). The CDR3 is 15 amino acids. V dropped 0 bases and J dropped 6 bases, with 12 bases sitting between them.

V is TRBV11-3 and J is TRBJ2-7; D gene uncertain. Germline V lookup: CDR1 SGHNT, CDR2 YENEEA. V lost 5 bases and J 1 base, leaving 12 bases between the germline ends. The CDR3 contains 14 residues. CDR3 protein: CASSPRQLSYEQYF. In DNA form, the CDR3 reads TGTGCCAGCAGCCCCCGACAACTTTCCTACGAGCAGTACTTC. The variable domain in full, with the rest retrieved from reference TRBV11-3 and TRBJ2-7, is EAGVVQSPRYKIIEKKQPVAFWCNPISGHNTLYWYLQNLGQGPELLIRYENEEAVDDSQLPKDRFSAERLKGVDSTLKIQPAELGDSAVYLCASSPRQLSYEQYFGPGTRLTVT.

This chain uses TRBV10-3 with TRBJ2-3, with D possibly being TRBD2 (6 bases). The CDR3 loop spans 14 amino acids. Germline V lookup: CDR1 ENHRY, CDR2 SYGVKD. V shed 3 bases and J shed 4 bases, with 11 bases lying between them. CDR3 bases: TGTGCCATCAGTGAAGGCGGGATGGCAGATACGCAGTATTTT. Amino acids: CAISEGGMADTQYF.

This clone was detected a few times. This chain joins TRBV5-4 and TRBJ2-1; 16 bases match TRBD2. V shed 3 bases, J shed 4 bases, and the junction held 7 bases outside the gene matches. The CDR3 has 18 amino acids. Germline V CDR1 and CDR2: SGHNT, YYREEE (reference sequence). Here the CDR3 reads CASSWGTSGRGKYNEQFF. DNA for the CDR3: TGTGCCAGCAGCTGGGGGACTAGCGGGAGGGGAAAATACAATGAGCAGTTCTTC.

The rearrangement uses TRBV18 and TRBJ1-6, with a weak D call TRBD1 (6 bases). Per germline, CDR1 KGHSH and CDR2 LQKENI. V lost 3 bases to trimming and J lost 5 bases, with 11 bases between them. There are 15 residues in the CDR3. For the CDR3, the DNA is TGTGCCAGCTCACCGCGGACAGCTGATAATTCACCCCTCCACTTT. The encoded protein is CASSPRTADNSPLHF. The full variable domain, with the rest looked up from reference TRBV18 and TRBJ1-6, is NAGVMQNPRHLVRRRGQEARLRCSPMKGHSHVYWYRQLPEEGLKFMVYLQKENIIDESGMPKERFSAEFPKEGPSILRIQQVVRGDSAAYFCASSPRTADNSPLHFGNGTRLTVT.

The chain carries TRBV2 and TRBJ2-7; 10 bases map to TRBD2. The CDR3 length is 14 residues. V trimming: 9 bases; J trimming: 2 bases; junction bases outside the gene matches: 7. Germline lookup yields CDR1 SNHLY and CDR2 FYNNEI. In DNA, the CDR3 is TGTGCCAGTAGCGGGGGGAGGGGGGCCTACGAGCAGTACTTC. Translation: CASSGGRGAYEQYF.

The chain joins TRBV18 to TRBJ2-1; tentative D call: TRBD1 (7 bases). The CDR3 is 15 amino acids. Germline V CDR1 and CDR2: KGHSH, LQKENI. With 1 base removed from V and 9 bases from J, the gap between germline ends came to 16 bases. CDR3 in amino acids: CASSPRQGGTSEQFF. The CDR3 DNA reads TGTGCCAGCTCACCACGACAGGGAGGTACGAGTGAGCAGTTCTTC. The full variable domain, rest sourced from reference TRBV18 and TRBJ2-1, is NAGVMQNPRHLVRRRGQEARLRCSPMKGHSHVYWYRQLPEEGLKFMVYLQKENIIDESGMPKERFSAEFPKEGPSILRIQQVVRGDSAAYFCASSPRQGGTSEQFFGPGTRLTVL.

The gene calls are TRBV6-5 and TRBJ2-1; TRBD1 aligns across 8 bases. The length of the CDR3 is 15 residues. Looked up from germline, CDR1 is MNHEY and CDR2 is SVGAGI. V lost 5 bases and J lost 4; bases outside the gene matches: 7. The chain's CDR3 is CASSPTGESYNEQFF. In nucleotides, the CDR3 is TGTGCCAGCAGTCCGACAGGGGAGTCGTACAATGAGCAGTTCTTC.

The rearrangement links TRBV18 to TRBJ1-1; a possible D gene is TRBD1 (5 bases). Germline CDR1 reads KGHSH; CDR2 reads LQKENI. The CDR3 consists of 13 residues. Between the trimmed V and J ends, which lost 2 bases and 5 bases, there was a span of 9 bases. For the CDR3, the DNA is TGTGCCAGCTCACCAGAAAGGGGTACTGAAGCTTTCTTT. Amino acids: CASSPERGTEAFF. The full variable domain, in which reference TRBV18 and TRBJ1-1 provide the parts outside the CDR3, is NAGVMQNPRHLVRRRGQEARLRCSPMKGHSHVYWYRQLPEEGLKFMVYLQKENIIDESGMPKERFSAEFPKEGPSILRIQQVVRGDSAAYFCASSPERGTEAFFGQGTRLTVV.

J is TRBJ2-3 and V is TRBV29-1, with TRBD2 as a possible D gene (6 bases). The CDR3 is 12 amino acids. Germline V lookup: CDR1 SQVTM, CDR2 ANQGSEA. Trimming left V 3 bases short and J 4 bases short, with 8 bases between. In DNA, the CDR3 is TGCAGCGTTGAGCGGGACCCAGATACGCAGTATTTT. Translated: CSVERDPDTQYF.